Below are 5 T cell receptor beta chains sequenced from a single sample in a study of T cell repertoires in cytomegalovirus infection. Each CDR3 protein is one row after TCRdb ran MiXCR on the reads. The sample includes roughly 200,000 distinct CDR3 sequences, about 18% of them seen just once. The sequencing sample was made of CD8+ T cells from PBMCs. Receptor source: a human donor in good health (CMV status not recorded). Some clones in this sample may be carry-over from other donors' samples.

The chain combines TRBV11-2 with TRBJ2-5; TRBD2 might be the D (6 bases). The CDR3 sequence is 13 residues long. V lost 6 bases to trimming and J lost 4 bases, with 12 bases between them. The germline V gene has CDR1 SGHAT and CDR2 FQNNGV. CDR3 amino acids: CASRRPSAETQYF. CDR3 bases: TGTGCCAGCAGGCGCCCTAGCGCAGAGACCCAGTACTTC.

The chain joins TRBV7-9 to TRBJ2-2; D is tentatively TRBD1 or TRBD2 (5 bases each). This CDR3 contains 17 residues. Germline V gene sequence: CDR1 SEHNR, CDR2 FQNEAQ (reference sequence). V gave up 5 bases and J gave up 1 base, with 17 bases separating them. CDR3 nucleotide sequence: TGTGCCAGCAGCCTCGGGACCGCCGGTATGAACACCGGGGAGCTGTTTTTT. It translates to CASSLGTAGMNTGELFF.

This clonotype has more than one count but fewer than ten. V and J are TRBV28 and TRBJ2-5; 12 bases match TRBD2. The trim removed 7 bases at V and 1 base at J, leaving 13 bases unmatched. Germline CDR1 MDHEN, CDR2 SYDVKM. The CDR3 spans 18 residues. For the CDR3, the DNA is TGTGCCAGCACCTCCTCTCCGGGACTAGCGGGTTTCCAAGAGACCCAGTACTTC. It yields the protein CASTSSPGLAGFQETQYF.

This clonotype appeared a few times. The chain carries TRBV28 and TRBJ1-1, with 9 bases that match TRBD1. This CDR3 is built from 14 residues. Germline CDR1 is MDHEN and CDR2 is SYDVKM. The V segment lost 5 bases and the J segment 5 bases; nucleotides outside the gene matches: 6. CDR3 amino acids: CASSTHRGLTEAFF. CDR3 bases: TGTGCCAGCAGTACCCACAGGGGGCTGACTGAAGCTTTCTTT.

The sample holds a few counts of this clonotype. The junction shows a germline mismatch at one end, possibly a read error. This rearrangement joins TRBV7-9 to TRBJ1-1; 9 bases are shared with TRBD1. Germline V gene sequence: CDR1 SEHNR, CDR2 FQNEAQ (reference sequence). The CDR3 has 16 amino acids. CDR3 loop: CASRNDPGTGNAEAFF. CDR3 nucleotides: TGTGCCAGCAGAAACGATCCTGGGACAGGGAACGCTGAAGCTTTCTTT.